This TCR beta chain was sequenced in a study of CD8 T cells in ankylosing spondylitis. Study results and limitations: Relatively scarce in peripheral blood, disease-linked clones were CD8+. Previously reported in reactive arthritis synovial fluid and blood were some of the motif variants. Typical of ankylosing spondylitis blood, it appeared, was a TCR beta motif of under 10 highly homologous variants.

Trimming removed 7 bases at V and 2 bases at J, with 12 bases between. This CDR3 has 15 amino acids. Quantitative barcoded 5'-RACE was used to prepare TCR beta libraries. TCRdb recomputed calls from the 5' RACE reads with MiXCR, one row per CDR3 protein. The table includes almost 250,000 distinct CDR3 sequences, 32% detected once. This clonotype was found a few times. No antigen is known for it. The sequence was obtained from a male donor with ankylosing spondylitis or in good health (not recorded which). J is TRBJ2-6 and V is TRBV12-3 or TRBV12-4, with D unresolved. Input material: blood, either unsorted or a sorted T cell fraction (not recorded which). Here the CDR3 DNA reads TGTGCCAGCACCCTAGGGTACCCTGGGGCCAACGTCCTGACTTTC. Residues: CASTLGYPGANVLTF.